What follows describes a single T cell receptor (beta chain). This record comes from a study of blood T cell repertoires in COVID-19. The assay was immunoSEQ multiplex PCR, and TCRdb's table has in-frame clones only and misses some. The data contain around 300,000 clones, roughly nine tenths of them singletons. Germline CDR1 reads MNHEY; CDR2 reads SVGEGT. Trimming took 2 bases from V and 2 from J, leaving 14 bases between them. The CDR3 extends over 16 amino acids. J is TRBJ2-3 and V is TRBV6-2 or TRBV6-3, with D perhaps TRBD2 (7 bases). Specimen: peripheral blood. The clonotype was recovered from a man aged 45 to 65 with acute or convalescent COVID-19. The CDR3 nucleotides read TGTGCCAGCAGTTACGGGGGGGGGCTAAACACAGATACGCAGTATTTT. It is translated as CASSYGGGLNTDTQYF.